This T cell receptor (beta chain) derives from a study of blood T cells in healthy people across ages. Worth noting for this clonotype: Its cognate antigen is unknown.

With a J-beta primer mix and a sample-barcoded 5' primer, a second PCR ran about 6 to 11 cycles. Every cDNA molecule bore a tag from a template-switch adaptor containing 12 random nucleotides. TCRdb re-called the 5' RACE reads through MiXCR, storing one row per CDR3 protein. The sample includes about 780,000 distinct CDR3 sequences, around 24% of them seen just once. Study-wide results and limits: While age rose, TCR beta diversity per million T cells dropped in a roughly linear way. Diversity estimated from one million T cells was considered an underestimate. Long-lived donors had more naive CD4+ cells and higher diversity than aged donors.

These same records also appear under a second study, on T cells of mothers and their children.

This clonotype was obtained from a boy aged 5-17 years in good health. Sequencing used blood.

The DNA for the CDR3 is TGTGCCAGCAGTGAGTCGGGAACAGATACCGAGCAGTACTTC. It yields the protein CASSESGTDTEQYF. The V gene is TRBV2, the J gene TRBJ2-7; D possibly corresponds to TRBD2 (5 bases). Germline V lookup: CDR1 SNHLY, CDR2 FYNNEI. This CDR3 is 14 amino acids long. Trimming stripped 3 bases from V and 6 bases from J, with 15 bases between. The full variable domain, with the rest looked up from reference TRBV2 and TRBJ2-7, is EPEVTQTPSHQVTQMGQEVILRCVPISNHLYFYWYRQILGQKVEFLVSFYNNEISEKSEIFDDQFSVERPDGSNFTLKIRSTKLEDSAMYFCASSESGTDTEQYFGPGTRLTVT.